The clone carrying this TCR beta chain has more than one count but fewer than ten. In TCRdb, the 5' RACE reads were re-called with MiXCR into one record per CDR3 protein. Of about 500,000 distinct CDR3 sequences listed, around an eighth were seen once; the top ten hold approximately 0.98%. The sample comes from a study of identical twins. Losses at the gene ends were 0 bases for V and 1 base for J; bases not matched to a gene: 6. Germline-derived CDR1 and CDR2 are SGHDT and YYEEEE. The CDR3 is 16 amino acids. The data were also submitted as part of a second study, on yellow fever vaccine responses in identical twins.

Sequenced: CD4+ T cells sorted from blood. The receptor's source is a woman between 18 and 29 years old in good health. J is TRBJ1-2 and V is TRBV5-6; TRBD1 matches 7 bases. The CDR3 DNA sequence: TGTGCCAGCAGCTTGGCTAGGACAGGTTATAACTATGGCTACACCTTC. Its protein is CASSLARTGYNYGYTF.